This T cell receptor beta chain was captured in a study of blood T cells in healthy people across ages. Overall study results and limits: In older individuals, TCR beta diversity per million T cells was lower, falling roughly linearly with age.

The CDR3 is 13 residues long. V trimming: 5 bases; J trimming: 3 bases; junction bases outside the gene matches: 2. Looked up from germline, CDR1 is DFQATT and CDR2 is SNEGSKA (reference sequence). Of note for this clonotype: Its antigen is currently unknown.

Isolation yielded PBMCs, at least 6.5 million per sample, in every case. Next came a second PCR, run for about 6 to 12 cycles, which used a sample-barcoded 5' primer along with a J-beta primer mix. TCRdb passed the 5' RACE reads through MiXCR, listing each CDR3 protein once. The table lists hundreds of thousands of distinct CDR3 sequences, roughly 44% of them singletons, with roughly a fifth in the top ten. Sample: blood. V is TRBV20-1 and J is TRBJ2-5; 11 positions agree with TRBD2. This clonotype originated in a man aged 55 to 70 in good health. The CDR3 nucleotides are TGCAGTGCTCCGACTAGCGGGGAAGAGACCCAGTACTTC. Translating gives CSAPTSGEETQYF.